The rows below give T cell receptor beta chains drawn from one sample of a study of blood T cell repertoires in COVID-19. Sequencing was performed with immunoSEQ multiplex PCR; in TCRdb, only in-frame clones are kept and a portion is missing. Of about 320,000 clones in the sample, 90% to 95% were seen once. Sequences were obtained from PBMCs or T cells enriched from blood (not recorded which). The source is a woman aged 30 to 39 who had been exposed to COVID-19. The CDR3 runs from the conserved cysteine through the conserved F or W. D genes are given only for firm matches. Clone size is shown for a subset of rows, as once, few, many or a class of expanded clone.

once,TRBJ1-1,TRBV12-3/TRBV12-4,NA,TGTGCCAGCAACCTGTTGGGGCAGCTCGAAGCTTTCTTT,CASNLLGQLEAFF
NA,TRBJ2-3,TRBV6-2/TRBV6-3,NA,TGTGCCAGCAGCTCCGGACTTCTCCGGGATACGCAGTATTTT,CASSSGLLRDTQYF
NA,TRBJ2-2,TRBV5-1,NA,TGCGCCAGCAGCTTGCCGGGACATACTACGAACACCGGGGAGCTGTTTTTT,CASSLPGHTTNTGELFF
NA,TRBJ2-7,TRBV5-5,TRBD2,TGTGCCAGCAGCTTGGAGCTTACTAGCGGGGGGGCCCAGCAGTACTTC,CASSLELTSGGAQQYF
NA,TRBJ1-4,TRBV5-1,NA,TGCGCCAGCAGAGTTTCAGAAACTAATGAAAAACTGTTTTTT,CASRVSETNEKLFF
NA,TRBJ1-1,TRBV6-5,TRBD1,TGTGCCAGCAAAACATGGGGACAGGAGAACACTGAAGCTTTCTTT,CASKTWGQENTEAFF
once,TRBJ1-1,TRBV7-8,NA,TGTGCCAGCAGCTTAGGTGGGGCGTACACTGAAGCTTTCTTT,CASSLGGAYTEAFF
NA,TRBJ1-2,TRBV30,NA,TGTGCCTGGAGCCGCGGGACGGATCTATCCGGCTACACCTTC,CAWSRGTDLSGYTF
NA,TRBJ2-3,TRBV11-2,TRBD2,TGTGCCAGCAGCGGGACTAGCGGGGGCACAGATACGCAGTATTTT,CASSGTSGGTDTQYF
NA,TRBJ1-5,TRBV19,NA,TGTGCCAGTAGTATGGGGGGGCGTCGGAATCAGCCCCAGCATTTT,CASSMGGRRNQPQHF
NA,TRBJ2-5,TRBV21-1,NA,TGTGCCAGCAGATCCATTAACGGGGGGTTGTACCAAGAGACCCAGTACTTC,CASRSINGGLYQETQYF
NA,TRBJ2-2,TRBV5-6,NA,TGTGCCAGCAGCTTGGAACAGGGTGGCACCGGGGAGCTGTTTTTT,CASSLEQGGTGELFF
NA,TRBJ2-3,TRBV27,TRBD1,TGTGCCAGCAGACCTACAGGGGAAGATACGCAGTATTTT,CASRPTGEDTQYF
NA,TRBJ1-5,TRBV7-7,NA,TGTGCCAGCAGCCCTCCCCCGGGTTACTGCGGCAATCAGCCCCAGCATTTT,CASSPPPGYCGNQPQHF
NA,TRBJ1-5,TRBV27,TRBD1,TGTGCCAGCGGGAGAGGACCCGGACAGGGAAGCCATCAGCCCCAGCATTTT,CASGRGPGQGSHQPQHF
once,TRBJ2-1,TRBV12-5,NA,TGTGCTAGTGGTTTGGTGACCCTGGGGGGAAGCTCCTACAATGAGCAGTTCTTC,CASGLVTLGGSSYNEQFF
NA,TRBJ1-2,TRBV7-9,NA,TGTGCCAGCAGCCCACGACAGAACTATGGCTACACCTTC,CASSPRQNYGYTF
NA,TRBJ2-3,TRBV2,NA,TGTGCCAGCAGTGGCGGGGGCACTAGCACAGATACGCAGTATTTT,CASSGGGTSTDTQYF
NA,TRBJ1-2,TRBV18,TRBD1,TGTGCCAGCTCACCGGCCGGGACAGGTAGAGGCCCCTCTTATGGCTACACCTTC,CASSPAGTGRGPSYGYTF
NA,TRBJ1-3,TRBV4-1,NA,TGCGCCAGCAGCCAAGTCCCAGGGGCGCTTTCTGGAAACACCATATATTTT,CASSQVPGALSGNTIYF
NA,TRBJ2-7,TRBV5-6,TRBD2,TGTGCCAGCAGCGCTGGGACTAGCGGGGGGCAGTACTTC,CASSAGTSGGQYF
NA,TRBJ1-2,TRBV7-6,TRBD1,TGTGAAAGACAGGGAGGCTCAGATGGCTACACCTTC,CERQGGSDGYTF
once,TRBJ1-1,TRBV4-1,NA,TGCGCCAGCAGCCAAGATGTGCCCGAGGCTCGTTTGAACACTGAAGCTTTCTTT,CASSQDVPEARLNTEAFF